This T cell receptor beta chain was sequenced in a study of blood T cell repertoires in COVID-19. The germline V gene has CDR1 LNHDA and CDR2 SQIVND (reference sequence). The CDR3 is 15 residues long. After removal of 5 bases from V and 3 bases from J, the junction contained 6 bases not matched to a gene. Produced via immunoSEQ multiplex PCR; TCRdb's table is partial and in-frame only. The repertoire consists of approximately 200,000 clones, with 87% occurring once and the leading ten covering more than 2%. The TCR originated in a woman aged 25 to 39 who had recovered from COVID-19. This sequence joins TRBV19 and TRBJ2-7; 11 bases are a match to TRBD2. The sequencing sample was made of PBMCs or T cells enriched from blood (not recorded which). CDR3 residues: CASSPIAGGDYEQYF. In DNA form, the CDR3 reads TGTGCCAGTAGTCCAATAGCGGGAGGGGACTACGAGCAGTACTTC.